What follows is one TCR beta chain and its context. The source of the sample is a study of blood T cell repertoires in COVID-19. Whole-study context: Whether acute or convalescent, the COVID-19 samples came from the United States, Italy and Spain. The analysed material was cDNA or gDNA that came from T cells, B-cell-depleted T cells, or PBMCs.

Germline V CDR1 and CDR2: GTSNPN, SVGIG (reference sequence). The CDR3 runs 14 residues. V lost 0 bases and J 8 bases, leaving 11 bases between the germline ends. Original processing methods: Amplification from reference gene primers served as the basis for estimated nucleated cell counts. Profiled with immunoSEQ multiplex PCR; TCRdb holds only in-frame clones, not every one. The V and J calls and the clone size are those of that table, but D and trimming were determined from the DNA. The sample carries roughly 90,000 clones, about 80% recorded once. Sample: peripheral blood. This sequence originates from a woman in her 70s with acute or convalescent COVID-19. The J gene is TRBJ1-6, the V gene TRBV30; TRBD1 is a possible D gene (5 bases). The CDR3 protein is CAWSVAGRDSPLHF. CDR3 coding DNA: TGTGCCTGGAGTGTTGCAGGGAGGGATTCACCCCTCCACTTT.